These T cell receptor beta chains were read from a single sample in a study of tumor and adjacent non-tumor tissue in lung cancer. TCRdb processed the multiplex PCR reads anew with MiXCR; each CDR3 protein has one entry. The table has around 140,000 distinct CDR3 sequences, roughly 70% seen once. Sequenced material: lung tumor tissue. The source is a man in his 60s with small cell lung cancer. CDR3s include the opening cysteine and the closing phenylalanine or tryptophan. Each record gives: CDR3 protein, CDR3 DNA, clone size, D gene, J gene, V gene. D genes are given only for firm matches. Rows may omit the clone size; those that give it use once, few, many or a size class.

CDR3aa: CATSGGGNTDTQYF
CDR3nt: TGTGCCACCAGTGGGGGCGGAAACACAGATACGCAGTATTTT
abundance: -
d_gene: -
j_gene: TRBJ2-3
v_gene: TRBV24-1

CDR3aa: CASGFTQGLALETQYF
CDR3nt: TGTGCCAGTGGCTTTACCCAGGGACTAGCATTAGAGACCCAGTATTTC
abundance: -
d_gene: TRBD2
j_gene: TRBJ2-5
v_gene: TRBV11-2

CDR3aa: CASISGAVSPLHF
CDR3nt: TGTGCCAGCATATCTGGGGCGGTGTCACCTCTCCACTTT
abundance: -
d_gene: -
j_gene: TRBJ1-6
v_gene: TRBV12-3/TRBV12-4

CDR3aa: CASSSGLAGGPYDEFF
CDR3nt: TGTGCCAGCAGCTCGGGACTAGCGGGAGGGCCCTACGATGAGTTCTTC
abundance: -
d_gene: TRBD2
j_gene: TRBJ2-1
v_gene: TRBV11-3

CDR3aa: CASSLSPGNTIYF
CDR3nt: TGTGCCAGCAGTCTGTCTCCTGGAAACACCATATATTTT
abundance: -
d_gene: -
j_gene: TRBJ1-3
v_gene: TRBV5-6

CDR3aa: CASSEWAGPGELFF
CDR3nt: TGTGCCAGCAGTGAATGGGCAGGTCCCGGGGAGCTGTTTTTT
abundance: few
d_gene: -
j_gene: TRBJ2-2
v_gene: TRBV6-1

CDR3aa: CARSRGQGGYNEQFF
CDR3nt: TGTGCCAGAAGCCGAGGACAGGGGGGATACAATGAACAGTTCTTC
abundance: once
d_gene: TRBD1
j_gene: TRBJ2-1
v_gene: TRBV4-2

CDR3aa: CSAKSKGGRSNQPQYF
CDR3nt: TGCAGTGCTAAGTCCAAGGGAGGACGGAGCAATCAGCCCCAGTATTTT
abundance: -
d_gene: -
j_gene: TRBJ2-3
v_gene: TRBV20-1

CDR3aa: CASSRTGGRAEAFF
CDR3nt: TGTGCCAGCAGCAGGACAGGGGGCAGGGCTGAAGCTTTCTTT
abundance: -
d_gene: TRBD1
j_gene: TRBJ1-1
v_gene: TRBV7-3

CDR3aa: CTNTTKNSATNEKLFF
CDR3nt: TGTACCAACACCACCAAGAATTCAGCAACTAATGAAAAACTGTTTTTT
abundance: -
d_gene: -
j_gene: TRBJ1-4
v_gene: TRBV6-5

CDR3aa: CASSLGGGGDTGELFF
CDR3nt: TGTGCCAGCAGCCTCGGGGGTGGGGGCGACACCGGGGAGCTGTTTTTT
abundance: many
d_gene: -
j_gene: TRBJ2-2
v_gene: TRBV4-2

CDR3aa: CSARGLTNTEVFF
CDR3nt: TGCAGTGCGAGGGGACTTACGAACACTGAAGTTTTCTTT
abundance: -
d_gene: -
j_gene: TRBJ1-1
v_gene: TRBV20-1

CDR3aa: CASNQVAAGTYNEQFF
CDR3nt: TGTGCCAGCAACCAGGTCGCTGCGGGAACCTACAATGAGCAGTTCTTC
abundance: -
d_gene: -
j_gene: TRBJ2-1
v_gene: TRBV4-2

CDR3aa: CASSPVQEGPRLEQFF
CDR3nt: TGTGCCAGCAGCCCTGTACAGGAGGGCCCCCGTCTAGAGCAGTTCTTC
abundance: -
d_gene: -
j_gene: TRBJ2-1
v_gene: TRBV4-2

CDR3aa: CASSQENRQAPDTQYF
CDR3nt: TGTGCCAGCAGCCAAGAAAACCGTCAAGCCCCAGATACGCAGTATTTT
abundance: few
d_gene: -
j_gene: TRBJ2-3
v_gene: TRBV4-2

CDR3aa: CAGSFASETDTQYF
CDR3nt: TGTGCCGGCAGCTTTGCGAGTGAAACAGATACGCAGTATTTT
abundance: -
d_gene: -
j_gene: TRBJ2-3
v_gene: TRBV11-2

CDR3aa: CSATDTGLKKLFF
CDR3nt: TGCAGTGCTACAGACACGGGTTTAAAAAAACTGTTTTTT
abundance: few
d_gene: -
j_gene: TRBJ1-4
v_gene: TRBV20-1

CDR3aa: CSVVGHGRTDRQYF
CDR3nt: TGCAGCGTTGTTGGCCATGGGAGGACAGATAGGCAGTATTTT
abundance: -
d_gene: -
j_gene: TRBJ2-3
v_gene: TRBV29-1

CDR3aa: CASSLDRGNYNEQFF
CDR3nt: TGTGCCAGCAGCTTAGATCGCGGGAACTACAATGAGCAGTTCTTC
abundance: many
d_gene: -
j_gene: TRBJ2-1
v_gene: TRBV11-2

CDR3aa: CSARMDRVANEKLFF
CDR3nt: TGCAGTGCTCGAATGGACAGGGTGGCTAATGAAAAACTGTTTTTT
abundance: many
d_gene: TRBD1
j_gene: TRBJ1-4
v_gene: TRBV20-1

CDR3aa: CAISEDRGYQYF
CDR3nt: TGTGCTATCAGTGAGGACAGGGGGTACCAGTACTTC
abundance: -
d_gene: TRBD1
j_gene: TRBJ2-5
v_gene: TRBV10-3

CDR3aa: CVCSRSGRISTDTQYF
CDR3nt: TGTGTCTGCAGCAGGAGCGGGAGGATTAGCACAGATACGCAGTATTTT
abundance: few
d_gene: TRBD2
j_gene: TRBJ2-3
v_gene: TRBV5-4

CDR3aa: CASSSDRRETQYF
CDR3nt: TGTGCCAGCAGCTCAGACAGAAGGGAGACCCAGTACTTC
abundance: once
d_gene: -
j_gene: TRBJ2-5
v_gene: TRBV7-3

CDR3aa: CVSSSGLAGGPYNEQFF
CDR3nt: TGTGTCAGTAGTTCGGGACTAGCGGGAGGGCCCTACAATGAGCAGTTCTTC
abundance: few
d_gene: TRBD2
j_gene: TRBJ2-1
v_gene: TRBV11-3

CDR3aa: CASSYCSGRAESKNIQYF
CDR3nt: TGTGCGAGCAGTTACTGTAGCGGGAGGGCCGAATCCAAAAACATTCAGTACTTC
abundance: -
d_gene: TRBD2
j_gene: TRBJ2-4
v_gene: TRBV6-1

CDR3aa: CASSLGSYERYF
CDR3nt: TGTGCCAGCAGCTTAGGCTCATACGAGCGATACTTC
abundance: -
d_gene: -
j_gene: TRBJ2-7
v_gene: TRBV13

CDR3aa: CASSQGGRGETQYF
CDR3nt: TGTGCCAGCAGCCAGGGTGGGCGGGGTGAGACCCAGTACTTC
abundance: many
d_gene: -
j_gene: TRBJ2-5
v_gene: TRBV11-3

CDR3aa: CASNLSGIHETQYF
CDR3nt: TGTGCCAGCAACTTAAGCGGGATCCACGAGACCCAGTACTTC
abundance: -
d_gene: TRBD2
j_gene: TRBJ2-5
v_gene: TRBV11-3

CDR3aa: CASSSLAGDLFF
CDR3nt: TGTGCCAGCAGTTCATTAGCCGGGGACCTGTTTTTT
abundance: once
d_gene: -
j_gene: TRBJ2-2
v_gene: TRBV6-2/TRBV6-3

CDR3aa: CASSWGQGTEAFF
CDR3nt: TGTGCCAGCAGCTGGGGGCAAGGAACTGAAGCTTTCTTT
abundance: few
d_gene: -
j_gene: TRBJ1-1
v_gene: TRBV6-1

CDR3aa: CSARVAGVKYNEQFF
CDR3nt: TGCAGTGCTAGGGTAGCGGGAGTAAAGTACAATGAGCAGTTCTTC
abundance: -
d_gene: TRBD2
j_gene: TRBJ2-1
v_gene: TRBV20-1

CDR3aa: CASNWLAGGTGVLFF
CDR3nt: TGTGCCAGCAATTGGTTAGCGGGAGGTACCGGGGTGCTGTTTTTT
abundance: -
d_gene: TRBD2
j_gene: TRBJ2-2
v_gene: TRBV6-5

CDR3aa: CASNQQGPYSTEALF
CDR3nt: TGTGCCAGTAATCAACAGGGGCCATATTCCACTGAAGCTCTCTTT
abundance: -
d_gene: TRBD1
j_gene: TRBJ1-1
v_gene: TRBV6-1

CDR3aa: CANKVWDGGELFF
CDR3nt: TGCGCCAACAAAGTGTGGGACGGCGGGGAGCTGTTTTTT
abundance: -
d_gene: -
j_gene: TRBJ2-2
v_gene: TRBV5-1

CDR3aa: CVSSLISYGANVLTF
CDR3nt: TGTGTCAGCAGCCTAATATCCTATGGGGCCAACGTCCTGACTTTC
abundance: -
d_gene: -
j_gene: TRBJ2-6
v_gene: TRBV6-5

CDR3aa: CASRPDGETQYF
CDR3nt: TGTGCCAGCAGACCGGATGGAGAGACCCAGTACTTC
abundance: -
d_gene: -
j_gene: TRBJ2-5
v_gene: TRBV11-1

CDR3aa: CASSLPSGVTGELFF
CDR3nt: TGTGCCAGCAGCTTACCTAGCGGGGTTACCGGGGAGCTGTTTTTT
abundance: few
d_gene: TRBD2
j_gene: TRBJ2-2
v_gene: TRBV7-9

CDR3aa: CSSGLTHEQYF
CDR3nt: TGCAGCTCGGGCCTTACACACGAGCAGTATTTC
abundance: -
d_gene: -
j_gene: TRBJ2-7
v_gene: TRBV29-1

CDR3aa: CASRQHGTNEKLFF
CDR3nt: TGCGCCAGCCGGCAACATGGAACTAATGAAAAACTGTTTTTT
abundance: -
d_gene: -
j_gene: TRBJ1-4
v_gene: TRBV10-2

CDR3aa: CSATLEGNQETQYF
CDR3nt: TGCAGCGCCACACTGGAGGGAAACCAAGAGACCCAGTACTTC
abundance: few
d_gene: -
j_gene: TRBJ2-5
v_gene: TRBV29-1

CDR3aa: CACSFRQTDIEAFF
CDR3nt: TGTGCCTGCAGCTTTAGACAGACCGACATTGAAGCTTTCTTT
abundance: -
d_gene: -
j_gene: TRBJ1-1
v_gene: TRBV11-2

CDR3aa: CSARSAGRVADTQYF
CDR3nt: TGCAGTGCTAGATCCGCTGGCAGGGTTGCAGATACGCAGTATTTT
abundance: -
d_gene: -
j_gene: TRBJ2-3
v_gene: TRBV20-1

CDR3aa: CAWSVGVGQETQYF
CDR3nt: TGTGCCTGGAGTGTCGGCGTGGGGCAAGAGACCCAGTACTTC
abundance: -
d_gene: -
j_gene: TRBJ2-5
v_gene: TRBV30

CDR3aa: CASRMTGDILSYGQYF
CDR3nt: TGTGCCAGCAGGATGACAGGGGACATTCTCTCCTACGGGCAGTACTTC
abundance: -
d_gene: TRBD1
j_gene: TRBJ2-7
v_gene: TRBV6-6

CDR3aa: CASSERGQNQPQHF
CDR3nt: TGTGCCAGCAGTGAACGGGGGCAGAATCAGCCCCAGCACTTT
abundance: -
d_gene: -
j_gene: TRBJ1-5
v_gene: TRBV6-1

CDR3aa: CASSSLLGGSGRGAGELFF
CDR3nt: TGTGCCAGCAGCTCACTGTTGGGGGGAAGCGGGAGAGGCGCCGGGGAGCTGTTTTTT
abundance: -
d_gene: TRBD2
j_gene: TRBJ2-2
v_gene: TRBV7-9

CDR3aa: CASSFGSGRAGKQFF
CDR3nt: TGCGCCAGCAGCTTCGGTAGCGGGAGAGCCGGTAAGCAGTTCTTC
abundance: -
d_gene: TRBD2
j_gene: TRBJ2-1
v_gene: TRBV11-2

CDR3aa: CASSTSLGRELFF
CDR3nt: TGTGCTAGTAGCACCTCCCTGGGAAGGGAGCTGTTTTTT
abundance: -
d_gene: -
j_gene: TRBJ2-2
v_gene: TRBV5-4

CDR3aa: CASSLTTAGYNEQFF
CDR3nt: TGTGCCAGCAGCTTAACTACAGCGGGCTACAATGAGCAGTTCTTC
abundance: many
d_gene: -
j_gene: TRBJ2-1
v_gene: TRBV11-1

CDR3aa: CSARDSGETQYF
CDR3nt: TGCAGTGCTAGAGATAGCGGGGAGACCCAGTACTTC
abundance: medium-sized
d_gene: TRBD2
j_gene: TRBJ2-5
v_gene: TRBV20-1

CDR3aa: CASSPRIGGRGTQYF
CDR3nt: TGTGCCAGCAGCCCCCGGATAGGTGGCCGAGGGACCCAGTACTTC
abundance: -
d_gene: -
j_gene: TRBJ2-5
v_gene: TRBV6-5

CDR3aa: CAGVELAGGEIQYF
CDR3nt: TGTGCCGGCGTCGAGCTAGCGGGAGGTGAGATCCAGTACTTC
abundance: -
d_gene: TRBD2
j_gene: TRBJ2-5
v_gene: TRBV6-1

CDR3aa: CASSPPGQLLNEQFF
CDR3nt: TGCGCCAGCAGTCCGCCGGGACAGCTACTAAATGAGCAGTTCTTC
abundance: -
d_gene: TRBD1
j_gene: TRBJ2-1
v_gene: TRBV4-1

CDR3aa: CSTRGTSGRETQHF
CDR3nt: TGCAGTACTAGGGGGACTAGCGGGAGAGAGACCCAGCACTTC
abundance: -
d_gene: TRBD2
j_gene: TRBJ2-5
v_gene: TRBV20-1

CDR3aa: CASSTDRGVSEAFF
CDR3nt: TGCGCCAGCAGCACGGACAGGGGAGTTAGTGAAGCTTTCTTT
abundance: few
d_gene: TRBD1
j_gene: TRBJ1-1
v_gene: TRBV5-1

CDR3aa: CSAVQVNTGELFF
CDR3nt: TGCAGTGCTGTACAGGTTAACACCGGGGAGCTGTTTTTT
abundance: -
d_gene: -
j_gene: TRBJ2-2
v_gene: TRBV20-1